These T cell receptor beta chains were read from a single sample in a study of blood T cell repertoires in COVID-19. Sequenced by immunoSEQ multiplex PCR; TCRdb stores in-frame clones only, minus some. The profile shows about 24,000 clones, approximately 78% of them singletons. The source material was peripheral blood. The origin of the receptors is a human donor in a cohort sampled during active COVID-19. CDR3s include the opening cysteine and the closing phenylalanine or tryptophan. The order of the fields is D gene, clone size, J gene, V gene, CDR3 protein, CDR3 DNA. A D gene is named only where the DNA matches it firmly. Clone sizes are given selectively: once, few, many, or a class where the clone is expanded.

d_gene: TRBD1
abundance: -
j_gene: TRBJ1-4
v_gene: TRBV7-7
CDR3aa: CASSQDRNEKLFF
CDR3nt: TGTGCCAGCAGCCAGGACAGGAATGAAAAACTGTTTTTT

d_gene: -
abundance: medium-sized
j_gene: TRBJ2-3
v_gene: TRBV9
CDR3aa: CASSGSGTGTDTQYF
CDR3nt: TGTGCCAGCAGCGGATCCGGGACTGGCACAGATACGCAGTATTTT

d_gene: TRBD1
abundance: -
j_gene: TRBJ1-1
v_gene: TRBV2
CDR3aa: CASSSGTVTEAFF
CDR3nt: TGTGCCAGCAGCTCCGGGACAGTCACTGAAGCTTTCTTT

d_gene: TRBD1
abundance: medium-sized
j_gene: TRBJ1-1
v_gene: TRBV19
CDR3aa: CASSMGRGPLEAFF
CDR3nt: TGTGCCAGTAGTATGGGCAGGGGGCCGCTTGAAGCTTTCTTT

d_gene: -
abundance: -
j_gene: TRBJ1-1
v_gene: TRBV5-1
CDR3aa: CASSLAPAQGPKRRVGAEAFF
CDR3nt: TGCGCCAGCAGCTTGGCCCCAGCCCAGGGGCCAAAGAGAAGGGTAGGCGCTGAAGCTTTCTTT

d_gene: -
abundance: -
j_gene: TRBJ2-5
v_gene: TRBV7-2
CDR3aa: CASSLAWTQEPETQYF
CDR3nt: TGTGCCAGCAGCTTAGCCTGGACTCAAGAGCCGGAGACCCAGTACTTC

d_gene: TRBD1
abundance: -
j_gene: TRBJ1-5
v_gene: TRBV18
CDR3aa: CASSPGQGVVGNQPQHF
CDR3nt: TGTGCCAGCTCACCGGGACAGGGGGTAGTTGGCAATCAGCCCCAGCATTTT

d_gene: TRBD2
abundance: -
j_gene: TRBJ2-5
v_gene: TRBV11-2
CDR3aa: CASSSGGSGGIKTQYF
CDR3nt: TGTGCCAGCAGCTCCGGAGGTAGCGGGGGTATTAAGACCCAGTACTTC

d_gene: -
abundance: -
j_gene: TRBJ2-5
v_gene: TRBV24-1
CDR3aa: CAIAAGQSETQYF
CDR3nt: TGTGCCATCGCGGCTGGACAATCGGAGACCCAGTACTTC

d_gene: -
abundance: -
j_gene: TRBJ2-3
v_gene: TRBV27
CDR3aa: CASSIRGQRSTDTQYF
CDR3nt: TGTGCCAGCTCTATACGTGGTCAGCGTAGCACAGATACGCAGTATTTT

d_gene: -
abundance: -
j_gene: TRBJ2-1
v_gene: TRBV6-6
CDR3aa: CASSSTGPYNEQFF
CDR3nt: TGTGCCAGCAGTTCCACAGGACCCTACAATGAGCAGTTCTTC

d_gene: -
abundance: -
j_gene: TRBJ1-1
v_gene: TRBV11-3
CDR3aa: CASSARGTEAFF
CDR3nt: TGTGCCAGCAGCGCAAGGGGTACTGAAGCTTTCTTT

d_gene: -
abundance: -
j_gene: TRBJ2-4
v_gene: TRBV2
CDR3aa: CASRSLAKNIQYF
CDR3nt: TGTGCCAGCAGATCATTAGCCAAAAACATTCAGTACTTC

d_gene: -
abundance: -
j_gene: TRBJ1-1
v_gene: TRBV29-1
CDR3aa: CSVTGSNTEAFF
CDR3nt: TGCAGCGTTACCGGGTCGAACACTGAAGCTTTCTTT

d_gene: TRBD1
abundance: -
j_gene: TRBJ2-6
v_gene: TRBV6-4
CDR3aa: CASSEGQGGANVLTF
CDR3nt: TGTGCCAGCAGTGAAGGACAGGGTGGGGCCAACGTCCTGACTTTC

d_gene: -
abundance: -
j_gene: TRBJ2-5
v_gene: TRBV27
CDR3aa: CASSPTPRGETQYF
CDR3nt: TGTGCCAGCAGTCCGACGCCCCGGGGAGAGACCCAGTACTTC

d_gene: TRBD1
abundance: -
j_gene: TRBJ2-7
v_gene: TRBV2
CDR3aa: CASSPGNRGRRYEQYF
CDR3nt: TGTGCCAGCAGCCCGGGGAACAGGGGGCGGCGATACGAGCAGTACTTC